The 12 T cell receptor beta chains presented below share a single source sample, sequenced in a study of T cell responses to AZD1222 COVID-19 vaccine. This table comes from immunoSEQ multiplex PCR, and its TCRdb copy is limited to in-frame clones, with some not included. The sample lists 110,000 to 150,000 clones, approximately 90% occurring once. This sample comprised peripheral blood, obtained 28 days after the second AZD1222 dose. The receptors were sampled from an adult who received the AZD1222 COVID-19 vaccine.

CDR3 nucleotide sequence: TGTGCCAGCAGCTTGGAAAGGGGGCTTGAGGAGACCCAGTACTTC. Its protein product is CASSLERGLEETQYF. The genes are TRBV11-2 and TRBJ2-5; TRBD1 matches at 7 bases. After removal of 3 bases from V and 5 bases from J, the junction contained 9 bases not matched to a gene. This CDR3 has 15 amino acids. The germline V gene has CDR1 SGHAT and CDR2 FQNNGV.

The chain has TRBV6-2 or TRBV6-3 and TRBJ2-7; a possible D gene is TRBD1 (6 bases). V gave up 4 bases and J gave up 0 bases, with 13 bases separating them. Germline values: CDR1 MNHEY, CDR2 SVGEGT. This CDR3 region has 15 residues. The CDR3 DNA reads TGTGCCAGCAGTTCCCCACCGGACAGCTCCTACGAGCAGTACTTC. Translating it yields CASSSPPDSSYEQYF.

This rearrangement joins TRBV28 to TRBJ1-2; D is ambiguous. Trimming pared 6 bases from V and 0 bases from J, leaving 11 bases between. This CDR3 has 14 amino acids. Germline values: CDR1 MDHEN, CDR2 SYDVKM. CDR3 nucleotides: TGTGCCAGCAGCCCAGGTGCCTCTAACTATGGCTACACCTTC. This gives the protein CASSPGASNYGYTF.

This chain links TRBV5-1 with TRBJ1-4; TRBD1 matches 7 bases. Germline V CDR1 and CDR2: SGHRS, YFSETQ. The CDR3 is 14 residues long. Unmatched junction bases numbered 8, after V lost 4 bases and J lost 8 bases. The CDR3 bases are TGCGCCAGCAGCACGACAGGGTCGGCCGAAAAACTGTTTTTT. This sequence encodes CASSTTGSAEKLFF.

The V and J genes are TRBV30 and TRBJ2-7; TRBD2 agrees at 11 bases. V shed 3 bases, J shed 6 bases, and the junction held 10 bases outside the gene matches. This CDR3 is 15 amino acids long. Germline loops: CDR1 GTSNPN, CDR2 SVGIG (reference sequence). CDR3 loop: CAWSFKLAGAIEQYF. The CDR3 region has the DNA TGTGCCTGGAGCTTTAAACTAGCGGGAGCTATCGAGCAGTACTTC.

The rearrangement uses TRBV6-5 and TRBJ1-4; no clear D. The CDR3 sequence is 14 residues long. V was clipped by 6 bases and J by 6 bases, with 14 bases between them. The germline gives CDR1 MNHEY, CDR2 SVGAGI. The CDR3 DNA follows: TGTGCCAGCAGGAGGAGTCAGTGGGATGAAAAACTGTTTTTT. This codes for CASRRSQWDEKLFF.

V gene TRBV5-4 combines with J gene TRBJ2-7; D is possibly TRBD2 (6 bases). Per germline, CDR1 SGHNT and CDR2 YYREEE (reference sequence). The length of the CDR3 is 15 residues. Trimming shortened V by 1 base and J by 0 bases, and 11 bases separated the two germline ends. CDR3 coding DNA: TGTGCCAGCAGCTTGAAAGCCGGGGGCTCCTACGAGCAGTACTTC. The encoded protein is CASSLKAGGSYEQYF.

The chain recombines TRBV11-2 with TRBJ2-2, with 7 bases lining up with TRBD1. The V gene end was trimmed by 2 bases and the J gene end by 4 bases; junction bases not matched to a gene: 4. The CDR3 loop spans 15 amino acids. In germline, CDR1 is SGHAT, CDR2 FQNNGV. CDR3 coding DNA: TGTGCCAGCAGCTTAACAGGGGCAGGCACCGGGGAGCTGTTTTTT. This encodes CASSLTGAGTGELFF.

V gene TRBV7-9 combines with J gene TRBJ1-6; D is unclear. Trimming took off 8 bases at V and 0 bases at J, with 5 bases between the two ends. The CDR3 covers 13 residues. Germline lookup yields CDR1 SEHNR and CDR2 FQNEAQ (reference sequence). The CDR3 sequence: CASDSSYNSPLHF. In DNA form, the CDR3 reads TGTGCCAGCGATAGCTCCTATAATTCACCCCTCCACTTT. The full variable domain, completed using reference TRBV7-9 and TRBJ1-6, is DTGVSQNPRHKITKRGQNVTFRCDPISEHNRLYWYRQTLGQGPEFLTYFQNEAQLEKSRLLSDRFSAERPKGSFSTLEIQRTEQGDSAMYLCASDSSYNSPLHFGNGTRLTVT.

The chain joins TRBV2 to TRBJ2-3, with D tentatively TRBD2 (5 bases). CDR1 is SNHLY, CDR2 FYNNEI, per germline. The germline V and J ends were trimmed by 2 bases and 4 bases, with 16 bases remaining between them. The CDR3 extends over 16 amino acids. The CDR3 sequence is CASSERLAQGADTQYF. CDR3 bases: TGTGCCAGCAGTGAACGGCTAGCCCAAGGAGCAGATACGCAGTATTTT.

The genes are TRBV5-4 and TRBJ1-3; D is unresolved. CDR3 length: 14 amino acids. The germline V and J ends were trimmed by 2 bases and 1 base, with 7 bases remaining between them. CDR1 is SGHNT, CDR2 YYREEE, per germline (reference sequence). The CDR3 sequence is CASSFIGSGNTIYF. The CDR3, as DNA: TGTGCCAGCAGCTTTATTGGGTCTGGAAACACCATATATTTT.

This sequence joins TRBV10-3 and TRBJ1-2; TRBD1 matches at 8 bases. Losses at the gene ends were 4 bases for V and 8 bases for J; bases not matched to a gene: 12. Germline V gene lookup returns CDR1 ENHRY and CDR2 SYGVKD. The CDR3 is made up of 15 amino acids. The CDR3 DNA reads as TGTGCCATCAGTGCCGGACAGGGTCGCGCTGGGGGCTACACCTTC. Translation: CAISAGQGRAGGYTF.